One and the same sample provided the 9 T cell receptor beta chains below, sequenced in a study of cytotoxic CD8 clonotypes in ibrutinib-treated CLL (dated by TCRdb to the early 2020s). The protocol used for the library was the immunoSEQ multiplex PCR assay. This immuneACCESS table, as held by TCRdb, lists in-frame sequences with V and J called but not all clones. Of the missing ones, under half trace to an unresolved V gene in checked studies; the others have no known cause. This sample is represented by 110,000 to 150,000 clones; about 78% of them were singletons. The ten largest clones capture about 4.7% of the sample. The time point label for this specimen denotes: roughly 2 years on ibrutinib. The sample was PBMCs, taken after 24 months of ibrutinib treatment. Every receptor here comes from a human donor with chronic lymphocytic leukemia.

CDR3 sequence (DNA): TGCGCCAGCACCGACCCGACAGGGACTATGGGCTACACCTTC. It codes for CASTDPTGTMGYTF. The chain uses TRBV5-1 and TRBJ1-2, with TRBD1 matching over 7 bases. The CDR3 contains 14 residues. Germline trimming cut 6 bases from V and 8 bases from J; bases unmatched to any gene: 13. The germline V gene encodes CDR1 SGHRS and CDR2 YFSETQ.

The CDR3 region has the DNA TGCGCCAGCAGCTTGGGAGGGGTGGGCTTTGAAGCTTTCTTT. Encoded protein: CASSLGGVGFEAFF. This sequence joins TRBV5-1 and TRBJ1-1, with TRBD1 as a possible D gene (5 bases). Germline V gene lookup returns CDR1 SGHRS and CDR2 YFSETQ. CDR3 length equals 14 residues. V shed 0 bases and J shed 7 bases, with 13 bases lying between them.

The rearrangement uses TRBV28 and TRBJ2-4; maybe TRBD1 (5 bases). Trimming took 2 bases from V and 5 from J, leaving 7 bases between them. Germline loops: CDR1 MDHEN, CDR2 SYDVKM. This CDR3 has 13 residues. The CDR3 is CASSLGRENIQYF. In DNA form, the CDR3 reads TGTGCCAGCAGTTTAGGCAGGGAAAACATTCAGTACTTC.

J is TRBJ1-1 and V is TRBV18; possible D gene TRBD1, 5 bases. This CDR3 region has 16 residues. Germline loops: CDR1 KGHSH, CDR2 LQKENI. V gave up 2 bases and J gave up 1 base, with 14 bases separating them. The CDR3 DNA is TGTGCCAGCTCACCAACCTGGAGTGGGGCGAACACTGAAGCTTTCTTT. Translating gives CASSPTWSGANTEAFF.

This chain uses TRBV5-1 with TRBJ2-2, with D tentatively TRBD2 (6 bases). Trimming took off 7 bases at V and 3 bases at J, with 16 bases between the two ends. The CDR3 runs 15 residues. Germline V gene sequence: CDR1 SGHRS, CDR2 YFSETQ. CDR3 loop: CASHPGGGDTGELFF. CDR3 coding DNA: TGCGCCAGCCACCCTGGCGGCGGGGACACCGGGGAGCTGTTTTTT.

The chain carries TRBV10-3 and TRBJ1-5; no reliable D call. This CDR3 comprises 13 residues. Per germline, CDR1 ENHRY and CDR2 SYGVKD. V was clipped by 11 bases and J by 4 bases, with 15 bases between them. The CDR3 nucleotides are TGTGCCTCCGGGCCGGACGAGAATCAGCCCCAGCATTTT. Its translation: CASGPDENQPQHF.

In this sample, this clone turned up once. The chain carries TRBV7-9 and TRBJ1-1, with D uncertain. In germline, CDR1 is SEHNR, CDR2 FQNEAQ (reference sequence). V was clipped by 0 bases and J by 7 bases, with 9 bases between them. This CDR3 has 13 amino acids. The CDR3 region has the DNA TGTGCCAGCAGCTTAGCCGGGTCATATGAAGCTTTCTTT. It translates to CASSLAGSYEAFF.

The V call is TRBV6-5, the J call TRBJ1-2, with unresolved D. V was cut by 0 bases and J by 8 bases, with 10 bases left in between. The germline CDR1 and CDR2 sequences are MNHEY and SVGAGI. The CDR3 sequence is 13 residues long. CDR3 coding DNA: TGTGCCAGCAGTTACTCGGTGGATGGGGGCTACACCTTC. Its translation is CASSYSVDGGYTF.

This chain uses TRBV6-5 with TRBJ2-7; perhaps D is TRBD1 or TRBD2 (5 bases each). CDR1 and CDR2 from the germline V gene are MNHEY and SVGAGI. CDR3 size: 14 residues. V was pared by 5 bases and J by 2 bases, with 13 bases between. The DNA for the CDR3 is TGTGCCAGCAGTGCCCGACAGACTACCTACGAGCAGTACTTC. Residues: CASSARQTTYEQYF.